These T cell receptor beta chains were read from a single sample in a study of long-term antiretroviral therapy in people with HIV. The data were produced by immunoSEQ multiplex PCR, yet TCRdb's version contains in-frame clones alone and is incomplete. The table lists 13,000 to 15,000 clones, over 75% of them singletons. This material consisted of unsorted PBMCs, taken 6.2 years after starting antiretroviral therapy. The receptors were sampled from a man in his forties with HIV. The CDR3 runs from the conserved cysteine through the conserved F or W. The order of the fields is V gene, D gene, J gene, clone size, CDR3 length, CDR3 protein, CDR3 DNA. The D gene is left open where the match is weak. The listing skips clone size in some rows; elsewhere it reads once, few, many or a size class.

TRBV28,.,TRBJ2-7,.,13,CASSLTGLYEQYF,TGTGCCAGCAGTTTAACAGGGCTCTACGAGCAGTACTTC
TRBV7-3,TRBD2,TRBJ2-2,.,17,CASSWTSGRAMSGELFF,TGTGCCAGCAGCTGGACTAGCGGGAGGGCCATGTCCGGGGAGCTGTTTTTT
TRBV7-3,.,TRBJ2-2,.,14,CASSTSPNTGELFF,TGTGCCAGCAGCACATCCCCGAACACCGGGGAGCTGTTTTTT
TRBV5-1,.,TRBJ2-7,.,16,CASSSEGLTVFYEQYF,TGCGCCAGCAGCTCGGAGGGGCTGACAGTCTTCTACGAGCAGTACTTC
TRBV9,TRBD1,TRBJ2-5,.,16,CASSLTGGEGWETQYF,TGTGCCAGCAGCCTAACAGGGGGCGAGGGGTGGGAGACCCAGTACTTC
TRBV4-2,.,TRBJ2-5,once,14,CASSQLETGETQYF,TGTGCCAGCAGCCAGCTAGAAACGGGAGAGACCCAGTACTTC
TRBV7-9,.,TRBJ2-7,few,15,CASSLAPTDTDEQYF,TGTGCCAGCAGCTTAGCACCGACTGATACCGACGAGCAGTACTTC
TRBV28,.,TRBJ1-1,large,14,CASSFVTENTEAFF,TGTGCCAGCAGTTTCGTTACAGAGAACACTGAAGCTTTCTTT
TRBV9,.,TRBJ2-5,.,14,CASSSPGPIETQYF,TGTGCCAGCAGTTCTCCGGGACCAATAGAGACCCAGTACTTC
TRBV2,TRBD1,TRBJ1-5,.,14,CASSRQGLSQPQHF,TGTGCCAGCAGTCGACAGGGTCTAAGCCAGCCCCAGCATTTT
TRBV6-5,.,TRBJ2-4,.,14,CASSYSVRENIQYF,TGTGCCAGCAGTTACTCGGTTAGGGAGAACATTCAGTACTTC
TRBV18,.,TRBJ2-1,.,13,CASSPRQNNEQFF,TGTGCCAGCTCACCGAGACAGAACAATGAGCAGTTCTTC
TRBV7-2,.,TRBJ1-2,.,15,CASSPSSQGAYGYTF,TGTGCCAGCAGCCCCTCTTCGCAGGGCGCCTATGGCTACACCTTC